These T cell receptor beta chains were read from a single sample in a study of blood T cells in healthy people across ages. Using its own MiXCR run on the 5' RACE reads, TCRdb lists one record per CDR3 protein. The sample carries just under 900,000 distinct CDR3 sequences, around 30% recorded once. Material for sequencing was blood. The receptor source for this set is a woman older than 75 in good health. Both conserved end residues are part of each CDR3. A D gene is named only where the DNA matches it firmly. A clone size is listed for some rows: how often the clone was seen (once, few, many), or a class if it is expanded.

size	J	V	D	CDR3	DNA
many	TRBJ1-2	TRBV5-1	TRBD1	CASSTGDSASYGYTF	TGCGCCAGCAGCACCGGGGACAGTGCTAGCTATGGCTACACCTTC
-	TRBJ2-5	TRBV14	TRBD1	CASGRLVGTGGPETQYF	TGTGCCAGCGGCCGACTCGTTGGGACAGGGGGACCAGAGACCCAGTACTTC
-	TRBJ2-1	TRBV5-1	-	CASSLGWANEQFF	TGCGCCAGCAGCTTGGGGTGGGCTAATGAGCAGTTCTTC
many	TRBJ2-5	TRBV5-5	-	CASSFRVGTQYF	TGTGCCAGCAGCTTTCGGGTGGGGACCCAGTACTTC
many	TRBJ2-3	TRBV5-1	TRBD1	CASSLQGAQDTQYF	TGCGCCAGCAGCTTACAGGGGGCGCAGGATACGCAGTATTTT
many	TRBJ2-5	TRBV5-5	-	CASSLSGPQIRETQYF	TGTGCCAGCAGCCTGTCCGGGCCCCAGATTAGGGAGACCCAGTACTTC
many	TRBJ2-7	TRBV12-3/TRBV12-4	-	CASSLVSGSVEQYF	TGTGCCAGCAGTTTAGTATCAGGGAGCGTCGAGCAGTACTTC
-	TRBJ1-5	TRBV30	-	CAWSEGRSNQPQHF	TGTGCCTGGAGTGAGGGTCGGAGCAATCAGCCCCAGCATTTT
-	TRBJ2-1	TRBV24-1	-	CATSGLSTGDNEQFF	TGTGCCACCAGTGGCCTGTCGACAGGAGACAATGAGCAGTTCTTC
-	TRBJ1-1	TRBV20-1	-	CSAPDRSMNTEAFF	TGCAGTGCTCCCGACAGGAGTATGAACACTGAAGCTTTCTTT
many	TRBJ2-5	TRBV20-1	-	CSARDGTTQYF	TGCAGTGCTAGAGACGGGACGACCCAGTACTTC
many	TRBJ1-2	TRBV6-5	TRBD1	CASSERDSLRDYGYTF	TGTGCCAGCAGCGAACGGGACAGCCTTCGAGACTATGGCTACACCTTC
-	TRBJ2-5	TRBV7-2	-	CASSSRLGNRETQYF	TGTGCCAGCAGTTCCCGCCTAGGGAACCGAGAGACCCAGTACTTC
-	TRBJ2-5	TRBV7-6	-	CASSPTPRGPKETQYF	TGTGCCAGCAGCCCCACCCCCAGGGGCCCTAAAGAGACCCAGTACTTC
few	TRBJ2-5	TRBV12-3/TRBV12-4	TRBD2	CASSSTGGAQETQYF	TGTGCCAGCAGCTCCACGGGGGGAGCTCAAGAGACCCAGTACTTC
many	TRBJ2-5	TRBV5-1	TRBD1	CASSTRGLDETQYF	TGCGCCAGCAGCACCAGGGGGCTCGATGAGACCCAGTACTTC
-	TRBJ2-1	TRBV12-3/TRBV12-4	TRBD2	CASSSSGSFNEQFF	TGTGCCAGCAGTTCTAGCGGGAGTTTCAATGAGCAGTTCTTC
-	TRBJ2-3	TRBV28	-	CASSSPRGGGRDTQYF	TGTGCCAGCAGTTCCCCCAGGGGGGGGGGGCGGGATACGCAGTATTTT
few	TRBJ1-1	TRBV27	-	CASSLEGFNTEAFF	TGTGCCAGCAGTTTAGAGGGCTTTAACACTGAAGCTTTCTTT
-	TRBJ2-7	TRBV6-6	-	CASGKGSTGEQYF	TGTGCCAGCGGGAAGGGGTCGACGGGGGAGCAGTACTTC
-	TRBJ1-2	TRBV21-1	-	CASSFRALRFGYTF	TGTGCCAGCAGCTTCCGGGCTCTGCGATTCGGCTACACCTTC
many	TRBJ2-7	TRBV5-6	-	CASSPWGFYEQYF	TGTGCCAGCAGCCCCTGGGGGTTCTACGAGCAGTACTTC
few	TRBJ2-1	TRBV18	-	CASSPPVRAQQFF	TGTGCCAGCTCACCACCGGTAAGAGCTCAGCAGTTCTTC
few	TRBJ2-3	TRBV9	TRBD1	CASSERDRAGHTQYF	TGTGCCAGCAGCGAGCGGGACAGGGCCGGTCATACGCAGTATTTT
few	TRBJ2-5	TRBV7-2	TRBD1	CASSLGSGGYQETQYF	TGTGCCAGCAGCTTAGGTTCAGGGGGATACCAAGAGACCCAGTACTTC
few	TRBJ2-5	TRBV5-1	TRBD1	CASSFDRGQIGETQYF	TGCGCCAGCAGTTTCGACAGGGGTCAGATAGGAGAGACCCAGTACTTC
many	TRBJ2-5	TRBV27	-	CASSLFQGGVGTQYF	TGTGCCAGCAGTTTATTCCAGGGTGGAGTTGGGACCCAGTACTTC
many	TRBJ1-5	TRBV29-1	-	CSVEGGAPGQPQHF	TGCAGCGTTGAGGGCGGGGCACCCGGTCAGCCCCAGCATTTT
-	TRBJ1-5	TRBV28	-	CASSLILGGGNQPQHF	TGTGCCAGCAGTTTAATATTGGGAGGGGGCAATCAGCCCCAGCATTTT
many	TRBJ2-6	TRBV11-2	TRBD1	CASLRRQGAVPSGANVLTF	TGTGCCAGCCTGAGACGACAGGGGGCCGTCCCCTCTGGGGCCAACGTCCTGACTTTC
many	TRBJ1-2	TRBV27	-	CASSWGIDNYGYTF	TGTGCCAGCAGTTGGGGCATAGATAACTATGGCTACACCTTC
many	TRBJ2-7	TRBV12-3/TRBV12-4	-	CASSFNQGQYEQYF	TGTGCCAGCAGTTTTAATCAGGGGCAGTACGAGCAGTACTTC
many	TRBJ2-7	TRBV28	-	CASSLKSTDYEQYF	TGTGCCAGCAGTTTGAAGAGCACTGACTACGAGCAGTACTTC
-	TRBJ1-1	TRBV2	-	CASGVDREAFF	TGTGCCAGCGGGGTTGACAGAGAAGCTTTCTTT
few	TRBJ2-5	TRBV12-3/TRBV12-4	TRBD2	CASSLILAGRETQYF	TGTGCCAGCAGTTTAATTCTAGCGGGACGGGAGACCCAGTACTTC
many	TRBJ2-4	TRBV2	-	CASTRGLAKNIQYF	TGTGCCAGCACGCGGGGTCTAGCCAAAAACATTCAGTACTTC
many	TRBJ1-1	TRBV7-9	-	CASSAPGRTFF	TGTGCCAGCAGCGCCCCGGGACGGACTTTCTTT